The next 13 T cell receptor beta chains were all read from a single sample in a study of shared clonotypes between healthy human individuals. The naive CD8 subset, CD45RO-negative cells positively selected for CCR7, excluded terminally differentiated effector memory CD45RA+ cells. The protocol was immunoSEQ multiplex PCR, while the TCRdb copy is restricted to in-frame clones and leaves out a portion. This table has about 550,000 clones, 95% to 96% appearing once. The sequencing input was naive CD8+ T cells sorted from blood. Receptor source: a woman aged 25 to 39 in good health.

J is TRBJ2-2 and V is TRBV28; the D gene is possibly TRBD2 (6 bases). The V and J ends lost 7 bases and 3 bases respectively, with 21 bases between them. Germline CDR1 is MDHEN and CDR2 is SYDVKM. The CDR3 extends over 17 amino acids. CDR3 protein: CASTSTAGRGDTGELFF. The CDR3 DNA reads TGTGCCAGCACCTCTACGGCGGGGCGAGGTGACACCGGGGAGCTGTTTTTT.

This clone occurred once. The chain recombines TRBV4-2 with TRBJ2-1, with TRBD1 identical over 12 bases. Germline V gene sequence: CDR1 LGHNA, CDR2 YNFKEQ. Trimming removed 3 bases from V and 9 bases from J; junction bases left unmatched: 18. The length of the CDR3 is 19 residues. CDR3 sequence (DNA): TGTGCCAGCAGCCAGCAGGGACAGGGGGCGAGCGGGAGGGCCGTTGAGCAGTTCTTC. This codes for CASSQQGQGASGRAVEQFF.

The chain is built from TRBV7-7 and TRBJ2-1; D call uncertain. This CDR3 contains 16 residues. Trimming cost V 5 bases and J 4 bases, with 18 bases left between them. The germline CDR1 and CDR2 sequences are SSHAT and FNYEAQ (reference sequence). CDR3 sequence: CASSPFEFSGYNEQFF. DNA of the CDR3: TGTGCCAGCAGCCCCTTTGAGTTTTCCGGTTACAATGAGCAGTTCTTC.

The rearrangement links TRBV19 to TRBJ2-7, with 10 bases lining up with TRBD1. The CDR3 extends over 14 amino acids. CDR1 and CDR2 (germline): LNHDA, SQIVND (reference sequence). V was pared by 5 bases and J by 3 bases, with 4 bases of the junction left unmatched. The chain's CDR3 is CASSPDRGLYEQYF. The CDR3, as DNA: TGTGCCAGTAGTCCAGACAGGGGGCTCTACGAGCAGTACTTC. Looking up the rest from reference TRBV19 and TRBJ2-7 gives the full variable domain: DGGITQSPKYLFRKEGQNVTLSCEQNLNHDAMYWYRQDPGQGLRLIYYSQIVNDFQKGDIAEGYSVSREKKESFPLTVTSAQKNPTAFYLCASSPDRGLYEQYFGPGTRLTVT.

The chain links TRBV5-8 to TRBJ1-1, with D possibly being TRBD1 (5 bases). This CDR3 is built from 15 residues. The germline gives CDR1 SGHTS, CDR2 YDEGEE. V was clipped by 4 bases and J by 5 bases, with 18 bases between them. CDR3 sequence reads: CASSSSGTSGTEAFF. The CDR3 coding sequence is TGTGCCAGCAGCAGTTCCGGGACCTCGGGGACTGAAGCTTTCTTT.

The gene calls are TRBV2 and TRBJ2-1; 9 positions match TRBD2. Looked up from germline, CDR1 is SNHLY and CDR2 is FYNNEI. This CDR3 is built from 18 residues. V was clipped by 2 bases and J by 0 bases; unmatched bases: 8. The DNA for the CDR3 is TGTGCCAGCAGTGAACCAGAGACTAGCGGCTACTCCTACAATGAGCAGTTCTTC. It yields the protein CASSEPETSGYSYNEQFF.

The chain links TRBV6-5 to TRBJ2-6; D remains unclear. The CDR3 has 15 amino acids. Germline V lookup: CDR1 MNHEY, CDR2 SVGAGI. With 1 base removed from V and 1 base from J, the gap between germline ends came to 5 bases. The CDR3, as DNA: TGTGCCAGCAGTTACTTGTCTTCTGGGGCCAACGTCCTGACTTTC. Protein sequence: CASSYLSSGANVLTF.

J is TRBJ2-5 and V is TRBV18, with D hard to call. The CDR3 contains 17 residues. Germline CDR1 is KGHSH and CDR2 is LQKENI. Trimming stripped 2 bases from V and 5 bases from J, with 21 bases between. CDR3 sequence (DNA): TGTGCCAGCTCACCAAAAAAACCGGACCCCAATGGGGAGACCCAGTACTTC. It specifies CASSPKKPDPNGETQYF. The whole variable domain, filled in from reference TRBV18 and TRBJ2-5, reads NAGVMQNPRHLVRRRGQEARLRCSPMKGHSHVYWYRQLPEEGLKFMVYLQKENIIDESGMPKERFSAEFPKEGPSILRIQQVVRGDSAAYFCASSPKKPDPNGETQYFGPGTRLLVL.

Details on this clone: The identical CDR3 is also encoded by other nucleotide sequences in the sample. This chain joins TRBV7-9 and TRBJ2-3; maybe TRBD1 (6 bases). This CDR3 comprises 16 residues. Trimming removed 7 bases from V and 0 bases from J, with 17 bases in between. Germline V gene sequence: CDR1 SEHNR, CDR2 FQNEAQ (reference sequence). The CDR3 region has the DNA TGTGCCAGCAACGACCCTGGGGGCCACAGCACAGATACGCAGTATTTT. This sequence encodes CASNDPGGHSTDTQYF.

This clone was detected only a few times. The rearrangement joins TRBV21-1 to TRBJ1-1. TRBV21-1 is a known pseudogene. The CDR3 loop spans 11 amino acids. The DNA of the CDR3 is TGTGCCAGCCCGTTGTTGTATGAAGCTTTCTTT. This gives the protein CASPLLYEAFF.

This sequence joins TRBV28 and TRBJ2-2; 7 bases agree with TRBD1. Unmatched junction bases numbered 7, after V lost 11 bases and J lost 1 base. CDR3 length: 14 amino acids. Germline CDR1 MDHEN, CDR2 SYDVKM. CDR3 sequence (DNA): TGTGCCGGCACCCGGACAGGGAACACCGGGGAGCTGTTTTTT. Its protein is CAGTRTGNTGELFF.

The chain is built from TRBV19 and TRBJ2-7; the D gene could be TRBD1 or TRBD2 (5 bases each). The CDR3 length is 13 residues. V was cut by 5 bases and J by 6 bases, with 14 bases left in between. Germline CDR1 and CDR2: LNHDA and SQIVND (reference sequence). The CDR3 coding sequence is TGTGCCAGTAGTCTCAAGGAGAGGGGCGAGCAGTACTTC. The encoded protein is CASSLKERGEQYF.

V usage is TRBV7-9 and J usage is TRBJ1-2; TRBD1 is a possible D gene (6 bases). Germline V gene data show CDR1 as SEHNR and CDR2 as FQNEAQ (reference sequence). This CDR3 has 13 amino acids. V was clipped by 5 bases and J by 8 bases, with 15 bases between them. CDR3 sequence: CASSTGQTRGYTF. The CDR3 bases are TGTGCCAGCAGCACCGGACAGACTCGAGGCTACACCTTC.